This T cell receptor (beta chain) was profiled in a study of metastatic and nonmetastatic thyroid tumors. Every patient was untreated before thyroid surgery. TCRdb recomputed clones from the PCR reads via MiXCR. Of 15,000 to 20,000 clones listed, 28% are singletons. This clone was seen repeatedly, ten times or more. J gave up 6 bases and V 0 bases, and 5 bases lay outside the gene matches. Germline V gene sequence: CDR1 LGHNA, CDR2 YNFKEQ. The CDR3 loop spans 15 amino acids. The TCR comes from a female donor with papillary thyroid cancer or a benign thyroid nodule (not recorded which). Some clones in this sample may be carry-over from other donors' samples. Sequencing was carried out using tumor tissue. The chain combines TRBV4-2 with TRBJ2-1; the match to TRBD2 covers 7 bases. The DNA of the CDR3 is TGTGCCAGCAGCCAAGAACAGCGGGGTATCAATGAGCAGTTCTTC. Translation gives CASSQEQRGINEQFF.